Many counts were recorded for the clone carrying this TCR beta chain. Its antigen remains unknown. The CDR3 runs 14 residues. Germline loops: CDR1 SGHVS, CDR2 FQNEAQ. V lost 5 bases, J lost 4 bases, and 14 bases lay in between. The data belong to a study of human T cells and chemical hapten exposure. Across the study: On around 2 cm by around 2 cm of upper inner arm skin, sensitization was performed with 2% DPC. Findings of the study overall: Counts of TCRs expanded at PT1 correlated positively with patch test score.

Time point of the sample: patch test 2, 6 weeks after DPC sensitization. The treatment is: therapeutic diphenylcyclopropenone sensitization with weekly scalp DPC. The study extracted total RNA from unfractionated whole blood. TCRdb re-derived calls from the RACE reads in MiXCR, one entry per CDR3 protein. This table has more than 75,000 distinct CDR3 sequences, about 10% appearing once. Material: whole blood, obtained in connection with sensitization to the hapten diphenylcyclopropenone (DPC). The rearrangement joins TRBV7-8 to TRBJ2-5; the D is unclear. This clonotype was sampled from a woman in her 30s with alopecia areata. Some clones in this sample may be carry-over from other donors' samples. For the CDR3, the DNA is TGTGCCAGCAGCCCGCCCGGACGCAGAGAGACCCAGTACTTC. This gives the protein CASSPPGRRETQYF.